This record concerns one TCR beta chain sequence. This entry is derived from a study of human T cells and chemical hapten exposure. Via MiXCR, TCRdb re-called the 5' RACE reads, giving one row per CDR3 protein. This table has roughly 110,000 distinct CDR3 sequences, roughly a fifth appearing once. V was cut by 4 bases and J by 9 bases, with 16 bases left in between. There are 14 residues in the CDR3. Germline lookup yields CDR1 MGHRA and CDR2 YSYEKL. Total RNA came from unfractionated whole blood. This TCR came from a human donor in good health. The rearrangement links TRBV4-1 to TRBJ2-1; D possibly corresponds to TRBD2 (6 bases). In DNA form, the CDR3 reads TGCGCCAGCAGCCGGGTTGGAGGAGGGACTGAGCAGTTCTTC. Encoded protein: CASSRVGGGTEQFF.